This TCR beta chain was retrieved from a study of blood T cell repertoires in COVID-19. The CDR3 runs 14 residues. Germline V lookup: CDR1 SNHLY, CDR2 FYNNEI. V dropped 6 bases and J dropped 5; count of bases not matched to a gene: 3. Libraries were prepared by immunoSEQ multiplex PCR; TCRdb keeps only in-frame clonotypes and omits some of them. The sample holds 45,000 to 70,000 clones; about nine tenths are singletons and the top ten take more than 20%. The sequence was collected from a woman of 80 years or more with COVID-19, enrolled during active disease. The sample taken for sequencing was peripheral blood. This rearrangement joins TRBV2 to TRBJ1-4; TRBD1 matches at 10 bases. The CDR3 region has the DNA TGTGCCAGCAGGGGACAGGGGAGGAATGAAAAACTGTTTTTT. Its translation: CASRGQGRNEKLFF.